The rows below give T cell receptor beta chains drawn from one sample of a study of OX40 agonist ivuxolimab in advanced cancers. Generated by immunoSEQ multiplex PCR, the TCRdb table keeps only in-frame clones and is missing some. The repertoire holds over 30,000 clones, nearly 75% seen once, with around 21% in the top ten. The sample in question was CD4+ or CD8+ T cells sorted from blood, obtained in a trial of the OX40 agonist ivuxolimab. These receptors came from an adult with an advanced solid tumor such as melanoma, head and neck, liver or kidney cancer. Each CDR3 is given with its conserved first and last residue. A D gene is named only where the DNA matches it firmly. Clone size is shown for a subset of rows, as once, few, many or a class of expanded clone.

d_gene: NA; v_gene: TRBV6-1; abundance: NA; j_gene: TRBJ1-4; CDR3nt: TGTGCCAGCAGTGAACAATGGGAAAAACTGTTTTTT; CDR3aa: CASSEQWEKLFF
d_gene: TRBD2; v_gene: TRBV28; abundance: NA; j_gene: TRBJ2-7; CDR3nt: TGTGCCAGCAGTTTGGATAGCGGGAGCTACGAGCAGTACTTC; CDR3aa: CASSLDSGSYEQYF
d_gene: NA; v_gene: TRBV27; abundance: NA; j_gene: TRBJ1-6; CDR3nt: TGTGCCAGCAGTACAAGGTTGAGCTCCTATAATTCACCCCTCCACTTT; CDR3aa: CASSTRLSSYNSPLHF
d_gene: TRBD1; v_gene: TRBV5-1; abundance: NA; j_gene: TRBJ1-2; CDR3nt: TGCGCCAGCAGTACAGGGGGGTTTAATGGCTACACCTTC; CDR3aa: CASSTGGFNGYTF
d_gene: NA; v_gene: TRBV10-2; abundance: NA; j_gene: TRBJ1-6; CDR3nt: TGCGCCACAAAAAGCATGACCGATTTTAGCTCCTATAATTCACCCCTCCACTTT; CDR3aa: CATKSMTDFSSYNSPLHF
d_gene: NA; v_gene: TRBV6-1; abundance: NA; j_gene: TRBJ2-3; CDR3nt: TGTGCCAGCAGTTCTCAGGGTTTGTATTCAGATACGCAGTATTTT; CDR3aa: CASSSQGLYSDTQYF
d_gene: TRBD2; v_gene: TRBV29-1; abundance: NA; j_gene: TRBJ2-3; CDR3nt: TGCAGCGTGGACTCTAGCGGGGGGTCGGATACGCAGTATTTT; CDR3aa: CSVDSSGGSDTQYF
d_gene: NA; v_gene: TRBV9; abundance: once; j_gene: TRBJ1-1; CDR3nt: TGTGCCAGCAGCGTAGGAGGCACTGAAGCTTTCTTT; CDR3aa: CASSVGGTEAFF
d_gene: TRBD1; v_gene: TRBV6-5; abundance: NA; j_gene: TRBJ2-1; CDR3nt: TGTGCCAGCAGTAGGACAGGGGGTTCCTACAATGAGCAGTTCTTC; CDR3aa: CASSRTGGSYNEQFF
d_gene: NA; v_gene: TRBV6-6; abundance: NA; j_gene: TRBJ1-3; CDR3nt: TGTGCCAGCAGCTTTTTTGCCTCTGGAAACACCATATATTTT; CDR3aa: CASSFFASGNTIYF
d_gene: NA; v_gene: TRBV25-1; abundance: NA; j_gene: TRBJ2-2; CDR3nt: TGTGCCAGCAGAGAAGGACAGAAGGACACCGGGGAGCTGTTTTTT; CDR3aa: CASREGQKDTGELFF
d_gene: TRBD1; v_gene: TRBV2; abundance: few; j_gene: TRBJ1-2; CDR3nt: TGTGCCAGCAGCGGACAGGGGGCTCATGGCTACACCTTC; CDR3aa: CASSGQGAHGYTF
d_gene: NA; v_gene: TRBV29-1; abundance: few; j_gene: TRBJ2-2; CDR3nt: TGCAGCGCTGTACGTCAGGGAACCGGGGAGCTGTTTTTT; CDR3aa: CSAVRQGTGELFF
d_gene: TRBD1; v_gene: TRBV6-4; abundance: once; j_gene: TRBJ1-2; CDR3nt: TGTGCCAGCAGTGAAGGGACAGGGGCCGCCCCAGGCGGCTACACCTTC; CDR3aa: CASSEGTGAAPGGYTF
d_gene: NA; v_gene: TRBV20-1; abundance: NA; j_gene: TRBJ1-2; CDR3nt: TGCTCGGGGCGCGACAAGGAGGGCTACACCTTC; CDR3aa: CSGRDKEGYTF
d_gene: NA; v_gene: TRBV10-3; abundance: NA; j_gene: TRBJ1-4; CDR3nt: TGTGCCAGCTCGGACAGAAATAATGAAAAACTGTTTTTT; CDR3aa: CASSDRNNEKLFF
d_gene: TRBD1; v_gene: TRBV13; abundance: few; j_gene: TRBJ2-3; CDR3nt: TGTGCCAGCAGCTTAGACAGGGGTTGGACAGATACGCAGTATTTT; CDR3aa: CASSLDRGWTDTQYF
d_gene: NA; v_gene: TRBV7-8; abundance: NA; j_gene: TRBJ1-1; CDR3nt: TGTGCCAGCAGCAGCTCCAGGGATGGGACTGAAGCTTTCTTT; CDR3aa: CASSSSRDGTEAFF
d_gene: NA; v_gene: TRBV11-2; abundance: NA; j_gene: TRBJ1-2; CDR3nt: TGTGCCAGCAGCCCACTGGGGGCTGACTATGGCTACACCTTC; CDR3aa: CASSPLGADYGYTF
d_gene: TRBD1; v_gene: TRBV5-1; abundance: NA; j_gene: TRBJ2-1; CDR3nt: TGCGCCAGCAGCCGAGACAGGGACGAGCAGTTCTTC; CDR3aa: CASSRDRDEQFF
d_gene: TRBD1; v_gene: TRBV14; abundance: few; j_gene: TRBJ2-1; CDR3nt: TGTGCCAGCAGCCGCCGGGACAGGGGGAATGAGCAGTTCTTC; CDR3aa: CASSRRDRGNEQFF
d_gene: NA; v_gene: TRBV2; abundance: few; j_gene: TRBJ2-1; CDR3nt: TGTGCCAGCAGTGGAGGGGGACTCTTGGAGGATGAGCAGTTCTTC; CDR3aa: CASSGGGLLEDEQFF
d_gene: NA; v_gene: TRBV7-2; abundance: NA; j_gene: TRBJ1-1; CDR3nt: TGTGCCAGCAGCCGACGGGTAACTGAAGCTTTCTTT; CDR3aa: CASSRRVTEAFF
d_gene: NA; v_gene: TRBV9; abundance: NA; j_gene: TRBJ2-5; CDR3nt: TGTGCCAGCAGCGTAGGGGGCCAAGAGACCCAGTACTTC; CDR3aa: CASSVGGQETQYF
d_gene: NA; v_gene: TRBV5-6; abundance: NA; j_gene: TRBJ1-1; CDR3nt: TGTGCCAGCAGCTTGTATTTGGCCCCTGAAGCTTTCTTT; CDR3aa: CASSLYLAPEAFF
d_gene: NA; v_gene: TRBV5-6; abundance: NA; j_gene: TRBJ1-1; CDR3nt: TGTGCCAGCAGCAGTACAGGGCGGGGGACTGAAGCTTTCTTT; CDR3aa: CASSSTGRGTEAFF